A single sample gave rise to the 8 T cell receptor beta chains below, sequenced in a study of cytomegalovirus exposure and HLA in healthy donors. The PCR was carried out with 60 Vbeta primers and 13 Jbeta primers. Method: immunoSEQ multiplex PCR; TCRdb's copy keeps in-frame clones and lacks some. The sample lists 130,000 or so clones, roughly four fifths seen once, with about 1.8% in the top ten. The sequenced sample was PBMCs. All receptors derive from a man aged 35-49 years in good health and CMV-seronegative.

The chain has TRBV7-2 and TRBJ1-1; 8 bases agree with TRBD1. This CDR3 spans 15 amino acids. Germline trimming cut 1 base from V and 4 bases from J; bases unmatched to any gene: 5. Germline CDR1 reads SGHTA; CDR2 reads FQGNSA. CDR3 sequence reads: CASSLVTGGPTEAFF. In nucleotides, the CDR3 is TGTGCCAGCAGCTTAGTCACAGGGGGACCCACTGAAGCTTTCTTT.

This chain links TRBV25-1 with TRBJ2-7; D is unclear. The CDR3 loop spans 12 amino acids. Trimming removed 3 bases from V and 3 bases from J, with 6 bases in between. Germline V lookup: CDR1 MGHDK, CDR2 SYGVNS. The CDR3 spells CASSDSIYEQYF. The CDR3 region has the DNA TGTGCCAGCAGTGATTCCATCTACGAGCAGTACTTC.

The V gene is TRBV5-1, the J gene TRBJ1-6; TRBD1 is a possible D gene (5 bases). The germline gives CDR1 SGHRS, CDR2 YFSETQ. This CDR3 contains 15 residues. Trimming took 4 bases from V and 8 from J, leaving 16 bases between them. The CDR3 protein is CASSQQGLLDSPLHF. The CDR3 DNA sequence: TGCGCCAGCAGCCAGCAGGGTCTTCTAGATTCACCCCTCCACTTT.

This clone was found a few times. The chain has TRBV5-1 and TRBJ1-2; 9 bases fit TRBD1. Losses at the gene ends were 4 bases for V and 3 bases for J; bases not matched to a gene: 7. Per the germline V gene, CDR1 is SGHRS and CDR2 is YFSETQ. This CDR3 is 15 amino acids long. CDR3 loop: CASSPRDRADYGYTF. CDR3 coding DNA: TGCGCCAGCAGCCCGAGGGACAGGGCGGACTATGGCTACACCTTC.

The J gene is TRBJ1-1, the V gene TRBV10-2; D uncertain. CDR1 WSHSY and CDR2 SAAADI come from the germline V gene. Trimming left V 7 bases short and J 0 bases short, with 12 bases between. The CDR3 has 14 residues. This chain's CDR3 is CASNQAMVNTEAFF. DNA of the CDR3: TGCGCCAGCAATCAGGCGATGGTGAACACTGAAGCTTTCTTT.

V gene TRBV9 combines with J gene TRBJ1-3, with D uncertain. This CDR3 has 15 amino acids. The germline V gene has CDR1 SGDLS and CDR2 YYNGEE. The germline V and J ends were trimmed by 2 bases and 1 base, with 10 bases remaining between them. The DNA of the CDR3 is TGTGCCAGCAGCGTCTCGGACTTATCTGGAAACACCATATATTTT. Its protein product is CASSVSDLSGNTIYF.

The CDR3 region has the DNA TGTGCAAGTCGTCTTACCTCAGTTGCAACTAATGAAAAACTGTTTTTT. Its translation is CASRLTSVATNEKLFF. V and J are TRBV12-2 and TRBJ1-4; the listed D gene, TRBD1, was not tested against the DNA. TRBV12-2 is marked as a pseudogene. This CDR3 has 16 residues.

The chain carries TRBV4-1 and TRBJ1-1; D not certain. The germline V gene encodes CDR1 MGHRA and CDR2 YSYEKL. V was trimmed by 4 bases and J by 1 base, leaving 10 bases between them. The CDR3 runs 14 residues. DNA of the CDR3: TGCGCCAGCAGCCCTTACCCTAGGAACACTGAAGCTTTCTTT. This encodes CASSPYPRNTEAFF.